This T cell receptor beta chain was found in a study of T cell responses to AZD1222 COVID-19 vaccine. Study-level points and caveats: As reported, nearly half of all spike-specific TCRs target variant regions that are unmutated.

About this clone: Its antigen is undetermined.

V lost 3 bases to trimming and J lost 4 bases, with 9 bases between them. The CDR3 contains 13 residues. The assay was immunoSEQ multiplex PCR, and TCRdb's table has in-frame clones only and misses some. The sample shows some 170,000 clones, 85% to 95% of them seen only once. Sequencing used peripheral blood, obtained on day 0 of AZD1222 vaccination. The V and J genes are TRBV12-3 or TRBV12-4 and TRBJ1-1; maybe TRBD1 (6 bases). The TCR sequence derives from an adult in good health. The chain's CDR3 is CASSFTGPTEAFF. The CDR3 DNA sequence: TGTGCCAGCAGTTTCACAGGGCCCACTGAAGCTTTCTTT.